The rows below give T cell receptor beta chains drawn from one sample of a study of T cells in localized non-small cell lung cancer. Here immunoSEQ multiplex PCR was the method, and the copy in TCRdb shows in-frame clones only, minus some. The sample has 41,000 or so clones; 70% to 90% are singletons. The input for sequencing was peripheral blood, taken before any cancer treatment. The receptors stem from a woman aged 18-49 years with stage III lung adenocarcinoma. Both conserved end residues are part of each CDR3. Fields, in order: J gene, V gene, clone size, CDR3 protein. Clone size is stated in some rows and not others, as once, few, many or a class when expanded.

j_gene: TRBJ2-3
v_gene: TRBV5-1
abundance: once
CDR3aa: CASSPRPTSGGSTDTQYF

j_gene: TRBJ1-2
v_gene: TRBV9
abundance: NA
CDR3aa: CASSVAPGDRSYGYTF

j_gene: TRBJ2-3
v_gene: TRBV2
abundance: NA
CDR3aa: CASSEGPLAGGSDTQYF

j_gene: TRBJ2-7
v_gene: TRBV19
abundance: NA
CDR3aa: CASSKRIPTYEQYF

j_gene: TRBJ1-4
v_gene: TRBV9
abundance: NA
CDR3aa: CASSPSPGGVINEKLFF

j_gene: TRBJ2-1
v_gene: TRBV6-5
abundance: NA
CDR3aa: CASSRGGGYNEQFF

j_gene: TRBJ2-1
v_gene: TRBV11-2
abundance: NA
CDR3aa: CASTGKLSSYNEQFF

j_gene: TRBJ2-5
v_gene: TRBV29-1
abundance: NA
CDR3aa: CSVADRGFTETQYF

j_gene: TRBJ1-1
v_gene: TRBV7-8
abundance: NA
CDR3aa: CASSLELTPKRAFF

j_gene: TRBJ1-4
v_gene: TRBV27
abundance: NA
CDR3aa: CASKPGPEHEKLFF

j_gene: TRBJ1-1
v_gene: TRBV7-2
abundance: NA
CDR3aa: CASSFVWGAFF

j_gene: TRBJ1-2
v_gene: TRBV7-6
abundance: NA
CDR3aa: CASSRGDATDYGYTF

j_gene: TRBJ1-2
v_gene: TRBV4-2
abundance: once
CDR3aa: CASSQDGSSPGGYTF

j_gene: TRBJ2-2
v_gene: TRBV27
abundance: few
CDR3aa: CASSLGYPLNTGELFF

j_gene: TRBJ2-3
v_gene: TRBV19
abundance: NA
CDR3aa: CASKGSSPDTQYF

j_gene: TRBJ2-7
v_gene: TRBV6-1
abundance: NA
CDR3aa: CASSEQGSSYEQYF